The 20 T cell receptor beta chains below all came from one sample that was sequenced in a study of beta chain features in type 1 diabetes. Regarding the study as a whole: Type 1 diabetes patients showed a moderate but significant shortening of TCRB CDR3s in all four CD4+ subsets.

Investigators reverse transcribed all isolated RNA, so they sequenced expressed TCRB transcripts. The data were produced by immunoSEQ multiplex PCR, yet TCRdb's version contains in-frame clones alone and is incomplete. The table lists 400,000 or so clones, around 9.6% of them singletons. For these TCRs, the target antigens are not known. What was sequenced was central memory CD4+ T cells from blood. These receptors were collected from a young man with type 1 diabetes.

V gene TRBV29-1 combines with J gene TRBJ1-1, with D unresolved. Deletions cut 4 bases from V and 7 bases from J, with 7 bases between. CDR1 is SQVTM, CDR2 ANQGSEA, per germline. The CDR3 is 10 residues long. The CDR3 DNA reads TGCAGCGTTGGAGGGAGTGAAGCTTTCTTT. This encodes CSVGGSEAFF.

This clone was seen only a few times. The chain combines TRBV1 with TRBJ2-7; the D call in the table, TRBD2, was not verified against the DNA. TRBV1 has pseudogene status. The CDR3 is 19 residues long. The CDR3 DNA reads TGCACCAGCAGCCACCGGACTAGCGGGAGGTCCTTTTTCTCCTACGAGCAGTACTTC. It specifies CTSSHRTSGRSFFSYEQYF.

CDR3: CASSLSGQGYEQYF. The CDR3 nucleotides are TGTGCCAGCAGCTTATCGGGACAGGGATACGAGCAGTACTTC. This chain connects TRBV11-3 to TRBJ2-7; 9 bases fit TRBD1. The CDR3 is 14 residues long. V gave up 2 bases and J gave up 4 bases; unmatched junction bases: 3. Germline V gives CDR1 SGHNT, CDR2 YENEEA.

This clone was found a few times. V usage is TRBV11-2 and J usage is TRBJ2-1, with D maybe TRBD1 (5 bases). V was pared by 3 bases and J by 4 bases, with 7 bases between. Germline values: CDR1 SGHAT, CDR2 FQNNGV. This CDR3 region has 13 residues. CDR3 in amino acids: CASSFSGYNEQFF. The CDR3 nucleotides read TGTGCCAGCAGCTTTTCAGGGTACAATGAGCAGTTCTTC.

About this clone: A far bigger clonotype differs at one base, so this is likely a read error. The sample has other DNA sequences that encode this CDR3 too. The genes are TRBV7-2 and TRBJ2-3; no clear D. V was clipped by 4 bases and J by 3 bases, with 2 bases between them. From germline, CDR1 is SGHTA and CDR2 FQGNSA. CDR3 size: 11 residues. CDR3 protein: CASSSTDTQYF. The CDR3 nucleotides are TGTGCCAGCAGCTCAACAGATACGCAGTATTTT.

This sequence joins TRBV27 and TRBJ2-7, with 11 nucleotides matching TRBD2. Trimming took 3 bases from V and 5 from J; bases not matched to a gene: 9. Germline CDR1 reads MNHEY; CDR2 reads SMNVEV (reference sequence). There are 16 residues in the CDR3. For the CDR3, the DNA is TGTGCCAGCAGTTTCCTTAGCGGGAGGGCCGGGAACGAGCAGTACTTC. Its protein is CASSFLSGRAGNEQYF.

This clone was detected a few times. The chain is built from TRBV27 and TRBJ2-2, with D tentatively TRBD2 (6 bases). V lost 3 bases and J 1 base, leaving 12 bases between the germline ends. This CDR3 has 16 residues. CDR1 and CDR2 (germline): MNHEY, SMNVEV (reference sequence). The CDR3 spells CASSLAGRRNTGELFF. CDR3 bases: TGTGCCAGCAGTTTGGCGGGACGGCGGAACACCGGGGAGCTGTTTTTT.

The J gene is TRBJ2-1, the V gene TRBV7-9, with D perhaps TRBD2 (6 bases). V shed 2 bases and J shed 0 bases, with 8 bases lying between them. This CDR3 is 15 amino acids long. Germline V gene data show CDR1 as SEHNR and CDR2 as FQNEAQ (reference sequence). The CDR3 region has the DNA TGTGCCAGCAGCTTACGGGACTTCTCCTACAATGAGCAGTTCTTC. Translating it yields CASSLRDFSYNEQFF.

This clone has ten or more counts. CDR3 sequence reads: CAILPGTGAYEQYF. CDR3 sequence (DNA): TGTGCCATCCTCCCCGGGACAGGGGCCTACGAGCAGTACTTC. The chain uses TRBV10-3 and TRBJ2-7, with 10 bases lining up with TRBD1. Germline lookup yields CDR1 ENHRY and CDR2 SYGVKD. The V gene end was trimmed by 8 bases and the J gene end by 2 bases; junction bases not matched to a gene: 6. The CDR3 is 14 amino acids.

The chain carries TRBV5-6 and TRBJ2-7, with unresolved D. This CDR3 contains 13 residues. The germline V and J ends were trimmed by 6 bases and 6 bases, with 16 bases remaining between them. Germline CDR1 SGHDT, CDR2 YYEEEE. DNA for the CDR3: TGTGCCAGCACCAGACTTGATGGTGGCGAGCAGTACTTC. Its protein is CASTRLDGGEQYF. The entire variable domain, with the rest obtained from reference TRBV5-6 and TRBJ2-7, is as follows: DAGVTQSPTHLIKTRGQQVTLRCSPKSGHDTVSWYQQALGQGPQFIFQYYEEEERQRGNFPDRFSGHQFPNYSSELNVNALLLGDSALYLCASTRLDGGEQYFGPGTRLTVT.

The J gene is TRBJ2-3, the V gene TRBV7-2, with 8 bases that match TRBD2. Germline CDR1 SGHTA, CDR2 FQGNSA. V shed 2 bases and J 1 base; nucleotides not matched to a gene: 5. The length of the CDR3 is 16 residues. Here the CDR3 DNA reads TGTGCCAGCAGCTTAAGCCTAGCGGGTGGCACAGATACGCAGTATTTT. Protein product: CASSLSLAGGTDTQYF.

There are many counts of this clone. The genes are TRBV6-6 and TRBJ2-3, with D possibly TRBD1 on 5 matching bases. CDR3 length: 15 amino acids. Trimming pared 0 bases from V and 4 bases from J, leaving 11 bases between. CDR1 is MNHNY and CDR2 is SVGAGI in the germline V gene (reference sequence). DNA of the CDR3: TGTGCCAGCAGTTACTCGAGCCAGGGCTCAGATACGCAGTATTTT. This codes for CASSYSSQGSDTQYF.

The chain recombines TRBV28 with TRBJ1-2; no firm D call. The CDR3 extends over 16 amino acids. The germline CDR1 and CDR2 sequences are MDHEN and SYDVKM. Trimming shortened V by 6 bases and J by 8 bases, and 25 bases separated the two germline ends. Here the CDR3 reads CASSRTQVGTLGGYTF. CDR3 in DNA: TGTGCCAGCAGCCGCACCCAGGTCGGAACCCTCGGGGGCTACACCTTC.

The chain uses TRBV19 and TRBJ2-1; TRBD2 matches at 11 bases. This CDR3 is built from 15 residues. Germline V gives CDR1 LNHDA, CDR2 SQIVND (reference sequence). V shed 4 bases and J 7 bases; nucleotides not matched to a gene: 6. CDR3 DNA sequence: TGTGCCAGTAGTACCGTGACTAGCGGGATGAATGAGCAGTTCTTC. It codes for CASSTVTSGMNEQFF.

This clone appeared many times. The J gene is TRBJ2-3, the V gene TRBV10-3; 13 bases line up with TRBD2. Germline CDR1 ENHRY, CDR2 SYGVKD. V shed 8 bases and J 3 bases; nucleotides not matched to a gene: 2. The CDR3 has 14 amino acids. The CDR3 loop reads CAIAGLAGTDTQYF. The CDR3 nucleotides are TGTGCCATCGCGGGACTAGCGGGAACAGATACGCAGTATTTT.

The V call is TRBV10-1, the J call TRBJ1-5; a weak D match, TRBD1 (5 bases). Germline CDR1 reads WNHNN; CDR2 reads SYGVQD (reference sequence). V lost 3 bases and J 7 bases, leaving 13 bases between the germline ends. This CDR3 contains 14 residues. CDR3 bases: TGCGCCAGCAGTGACGGGCAGGGAATGCAGCCCCAGCATTTT. The encoded protein is CASSDGQGMQPQHF.

This clone was seen a few times. CDR3 region: CASSLLAITDTQYF. In nucleotides, the CDR3 is TGTGCCAGCAGCCTCCTAGCTATCACAGATACGCAGTATTTT. The chain links TRBV9 to TRBJ2-3; weak D call: TRBD2 (5 bases). This CDR3 spans 14 amino acids. Looked up from germline, CDR1 is SGDLS and CDR2 is YYNGEE. The V end was cut by 4 bases, the J end by 2 bases, with 11 bases between.

This clone was observed a handful of times. The gene calls are TRBV5-6 and TRBJ1-1; 9 positions match TRBD1. The germline V gene has CDR1 SGHDT and CDR2 YYEEEE. The CDR3 is 14 amino acids. V lost 3 bases, J lost 7 bases, and 7 bases stayed unmatched. DNA of the CDR3: TGTGCCAGCAGCTCCCGGGACAGGGAGTTTGAAGCTTTCTTT. The encoded protein is CASSSRDREFEAFF.

The sample holds a few counts of this clone. The V call is TRBV9, the J call TRBJ1-6; D perhaps matches TRBD1 (5 bases). Germline loops: CDR1 SGDLS, CDR2 YYNGEE. CDR3 length: 15 amino acids. Trimming pared 2 bases from V and 5 bases from J, leaving 11 bases between. CDR3: CASSVRGADNSPLHF. The CDR3 DNA sequence: TGTGCCAGCAGCGTGCGAGGGGCGGATAATTCACCCCTCCACTTT.

This clone turned up a few times. The genes are TRBV5-1 and TRBJ1-5; D uncertain. Germline V gene data show CDR1 as SGHRS and CDR2 as YFSETQ. The CDR3 sequence is 15 residues long. Trimming stripped 0 bases from V and 0 bases from J, with 7 bases between. CDR3 protein: CASSLAGVSNQPQHF. CDR3 in DNA: TGCGCCAGCAGCTTGGCCGGAGTTAGCAATCAGCCCCAGCATTTT.